A selection of T cell receptor beta chains follows, all from one sample in a study of cytomegalovirus exposure and HLA in healthy donors. Sequencing was performed with immunoSEQ multiplex PCR; in TCRdb, only in-frame clones are kept and a portion is missing. The sample yields 200,000 or so clones, roughly 80% seen once. Material for sequencing was PBMCs. The receptor source for this set is a boy between 5 and 17 years old in good health and CMV-seronegative. Each CDR3 is given with its conserved first and last residue. A D gene is named only where the DNA matches it firmly. Size values are once, few and many counts, or a class for expanded clones, and some rows have none.

D,J,size,V,CDR3,DNA
-,TRBJ2-3,-,TRBV5-6,CASSFPSRGSYTQYF,TGTGCCAGCAGCTTCCCTTCAAGGGGTAGCTATACGCAGTATTTT
-,TRBJ2-7,-,TRBV7-2,CASSLGERQYF,TGTGCCAGCAGCTTAGGGGAGAGACAGTACTTC
TRBD1,TRBJ1-1,few,TRBV5-6,CASSLPPGQGLNTEAFF,TGTGCCAGCAGCCTACCCCCGGGACAGGGGTTGAACACTGAAGCTTTCTTT
TRBD1,TRBJ2-3,few,TRBV6-1,CASRLDRVPTDTQYF,TGTGCCAGCAGACTGGACAGGGTACCCACAGATACGCAGTATTTT
-,TRBJ2-2,-,TRBV21-1,CASTQFGGRRTGELFF,TGTGCCAGCACGCAATTCGGAGGAAGACGGACCGGGGAGCTGTTTTTT
TRBD1,TRBJ2-7,-,TRBV19,CASSLQGSSYEQYF,TGTGCCAGTAGCCTACAGGGGAGTAGCTACGAGCAGTACTTC
-,TRBJ2-7,once,TRBV5-1,CASSLETGPAEQYF,TGCGCCAGCAGCTTGGAGACAGGTCCGGCCGAGCAGTACTTC
-,TRBJ2-5,-,TRBV10-3,CAISDRTAQETQYF,TGTGCCATCAGTGATAGGACAGCCCAAGAGACCCAGTACTTC
-,TRBJ1-1,-,TRBV6-5,CASSYGPGAGAFF,TGTGCCAGCAGTTACGGGCCAGGGGCAGGAGCTTTCTTT
-,TRBJ2-7,-,TRBV5-6,CASSLGQPGYEQYF,TGTGCCAGCAGCTTGGGGCAGCCGGGGTACGAGCAGTACTTC
-,TRBJ2-7,-,TRBV5-1,CASSLGTHQNEQYF,TGCGCCAGCAGCTTGGGGACACACCAAAACGAGCAGTACTTC
-,TRBJ2-5,-,TRBV10-3,CAISRGISGETQYF,TGTGCCATCAGTCGGGGAATTTCGGGGGAGACCCAGTACTTC
-,TRBJ2-3,-,TRBV27,CASSLLAGPITDTQYF,TGTGCCAGCAGTTTATTGGCAGGGCCGATCACAGATACGCAGTATTTT
TRBD2,TRBJ2-7,-,TRBV5-1,CASSPRGGVDEQYF,TGCGCCAGCAGCCCCCGGGGGGGGGTGGACGAGCAGTACTTC
TRBD1,TRBJ1-5,once,TRBV30,CAWSTRTGDYSNQPQHF,TGTGCCTGGAGTACCAGGACAGGGGACTATAGCAATCAGCCCCAGCATTTT
TRBD1,TRBJ2-2,few,TRBV5-5,CASSLEGALGELFF,TGTGCCAGCAGCTTGGAGGGGGCCCTCGGGGAGCTGTTTTTT
-,TRBJ2-2,once,TRBV7-2,CASSILATGTGELFF,TGTGCCAGCAGCATTTTAGCGACGGGCACCGGGGAGCTGTTTTTT